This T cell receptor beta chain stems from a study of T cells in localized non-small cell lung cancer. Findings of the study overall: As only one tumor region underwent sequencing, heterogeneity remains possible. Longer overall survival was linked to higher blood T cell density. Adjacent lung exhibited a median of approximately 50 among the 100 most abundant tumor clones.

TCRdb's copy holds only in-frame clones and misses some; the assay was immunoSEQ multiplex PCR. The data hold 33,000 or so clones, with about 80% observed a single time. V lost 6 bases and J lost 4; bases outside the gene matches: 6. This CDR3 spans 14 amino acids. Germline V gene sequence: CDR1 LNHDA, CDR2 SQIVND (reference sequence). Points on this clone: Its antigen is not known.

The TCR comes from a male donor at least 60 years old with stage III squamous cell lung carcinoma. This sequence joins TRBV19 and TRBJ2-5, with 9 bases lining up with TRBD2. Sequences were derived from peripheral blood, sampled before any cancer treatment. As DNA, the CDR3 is TGTGCCAGTAGCGGACCAGCGGGAGGAGAGACCCAGTACTTC. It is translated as CASSGPAGGETQYF.